This paragraph covers one T cell receptor beta chain sequence. What it binds is not known. Vbeta (60) and Jbeta (13) primers were used in the PCR. TCRdb keeps only in-frame clones here, not all; method: immunoSEQ multiplex PCR. The sample holds approximately 180,000 clones, more than 75% seen once. This record belongs to a study of cytomegalovirus exposure and HLA in healthy donors. CDR3 length: 14 residues. V was clipped by 4 bases and J by 3 bases, with 14 bases between them. Germline V CDR1 and CDR2: SGHRS, YFSETQ. Study outcomes and limitations: Rare sequences made up most TCRs, while some public TCRs were found in many donors. The Asian-associated ancestry cluster reportedly had fewer N-insertions than the roughly 720-donor mean in a later analysis.

This chain joins TRBV5-1 and TRBJ2-7; tentatively, D is TRBD1 (5 bases). The sample was PBMCs. The source of this sequence is a girl under two years old in good health and CMV-seronegative. The CDR3 region is CASSGAGLHYEQYF. Written as DNA, the CDR3 is TGCGCCAGCAGCGGCGCAGGGCTACACTACGAGCAGTACTTC.